This T cell receptor beta chain was found in a study of blood T cells in healthy people across ages. A J-beta primer mix and a sample-barcoded 5' primer were used in a second PCR of about 7 to 12 cycles. Each cDNA molecule carried a tag from a template-switch adaptor that contained 12 random nucleotides. One entry per CDR3 protein results from TCRdb running MiXCR on the 5' RACE reads. Of 910,000 or so distinct CDR3 sequences in the sample, 51% are singletons; the top ten hold roughly 23%. Sample: blood. The clonotype was recovered from a woman between 55 and 75 years old in good health.

The CDR3 DNA follows: TGTGCCAGCAGTTACTCGGGCGCGCGGGTCGAGCAGTACTTC. Amino acid sequence: CASSYSGARVEQYF. This chain joins TRBV6-5 and TRBJ2-7, with TRBD2 as a possible D gene (5 bases). The length of the CDR3 is 14 residues. Germline-derived CDR1 and CDR2 are MNHEY and SVGAGI. Trimming removed 0 bases at V and 6 bases at J, with 12 bases between.